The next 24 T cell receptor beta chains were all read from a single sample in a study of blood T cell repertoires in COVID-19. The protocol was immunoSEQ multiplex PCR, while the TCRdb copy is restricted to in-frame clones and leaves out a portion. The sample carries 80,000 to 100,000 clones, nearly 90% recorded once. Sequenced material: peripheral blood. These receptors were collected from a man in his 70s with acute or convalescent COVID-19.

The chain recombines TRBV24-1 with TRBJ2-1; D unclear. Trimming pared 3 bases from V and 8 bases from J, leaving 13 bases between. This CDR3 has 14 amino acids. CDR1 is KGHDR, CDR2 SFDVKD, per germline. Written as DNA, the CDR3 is TGTGCCACCAGTGATCCCGCTGGCAACGATGAGCAGTTCTTC. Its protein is CATSDPAGNDEQFF.

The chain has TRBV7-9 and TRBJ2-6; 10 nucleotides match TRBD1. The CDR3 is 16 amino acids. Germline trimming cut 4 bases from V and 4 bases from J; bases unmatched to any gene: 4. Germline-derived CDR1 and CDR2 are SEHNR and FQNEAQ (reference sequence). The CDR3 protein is CASSSGQGNGANVLTF. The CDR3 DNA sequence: TGTGCCAGCAGCTCGGGACAGGGGAACGGGGCCAACGTCCTGACTTTC.

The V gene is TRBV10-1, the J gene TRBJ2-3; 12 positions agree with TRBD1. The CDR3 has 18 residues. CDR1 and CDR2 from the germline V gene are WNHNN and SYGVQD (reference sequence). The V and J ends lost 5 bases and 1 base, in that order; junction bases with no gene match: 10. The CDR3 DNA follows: TGCGCCAGCAGTCCCGGGACAGGGGGCTATGCGGGCACAGATACGCAGTATTTT. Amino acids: CASSPGTGGYAGTDTQYF.

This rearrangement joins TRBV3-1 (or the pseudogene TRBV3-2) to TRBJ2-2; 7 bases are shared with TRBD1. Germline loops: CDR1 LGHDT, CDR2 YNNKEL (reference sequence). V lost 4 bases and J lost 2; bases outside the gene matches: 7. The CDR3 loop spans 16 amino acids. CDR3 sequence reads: CASSLRTGGNTGELFF. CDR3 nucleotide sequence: TGTGCCAGCAGCCTTCGGACAGGAGGTAACACCGGGGAGCTGTTTTTT.

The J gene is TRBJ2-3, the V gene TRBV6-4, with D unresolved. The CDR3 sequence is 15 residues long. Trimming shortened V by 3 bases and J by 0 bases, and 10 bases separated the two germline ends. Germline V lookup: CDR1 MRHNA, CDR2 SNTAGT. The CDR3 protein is CASSDGTASTDTQYF. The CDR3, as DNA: TGTGCCAGCAGTGATGGTACAGCTAGCACAGATACGCAGTATTTT.

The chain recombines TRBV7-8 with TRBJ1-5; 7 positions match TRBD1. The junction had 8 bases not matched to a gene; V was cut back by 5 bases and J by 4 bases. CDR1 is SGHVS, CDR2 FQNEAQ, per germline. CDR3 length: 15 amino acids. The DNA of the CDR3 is TGTGCCAGCAGCGACTACAGGGGATGGAATCAGCCCCAGCATTTT. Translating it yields CASSDYRGWNQPQHF.

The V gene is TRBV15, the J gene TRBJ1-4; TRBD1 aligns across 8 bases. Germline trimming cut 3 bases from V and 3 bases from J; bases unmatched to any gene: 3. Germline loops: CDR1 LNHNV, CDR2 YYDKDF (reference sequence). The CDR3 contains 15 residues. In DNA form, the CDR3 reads TGTGCCACCAGCAGTCTGGGACAGGCTAATGAAAAACTGTTTTTT. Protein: CATSSLGQANEKLFF.

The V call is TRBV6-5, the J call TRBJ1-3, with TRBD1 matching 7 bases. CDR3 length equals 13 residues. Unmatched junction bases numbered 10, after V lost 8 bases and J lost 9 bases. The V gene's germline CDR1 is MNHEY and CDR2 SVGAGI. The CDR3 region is CASRDSAQGTIYF. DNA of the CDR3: TGTGCCAGCCGGGACAGTGCCCAAGGCACCATATATTTT.

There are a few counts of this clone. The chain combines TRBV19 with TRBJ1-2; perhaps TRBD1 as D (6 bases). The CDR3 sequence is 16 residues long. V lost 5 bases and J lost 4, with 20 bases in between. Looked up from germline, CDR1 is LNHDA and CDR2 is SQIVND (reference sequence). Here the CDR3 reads CASSPTQGPTSYGYTF. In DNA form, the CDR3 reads TGTGCCAGTAGTCCGACACAGGGCCCGACTTCCTATGGCTACACCTTC.

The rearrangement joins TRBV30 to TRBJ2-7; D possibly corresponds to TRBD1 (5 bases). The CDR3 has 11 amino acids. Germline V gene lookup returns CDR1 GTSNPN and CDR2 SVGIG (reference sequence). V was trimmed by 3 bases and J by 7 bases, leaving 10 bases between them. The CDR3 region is CAWRKKGEQYF. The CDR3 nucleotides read TGTGCCTGGAGGAAAAAGGGGGAGCAGTACTTC. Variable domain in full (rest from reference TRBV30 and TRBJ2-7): SQTIHQWPATLVQPVGSPLSLECTVEGTSNPNLYWYRQAAGRGLQLLFYSVGIGQISSEVPQNLSASRPQDRQFILSSKKLLLSDSGFYLCAWRKKGEQYFGPGTRLTVT.

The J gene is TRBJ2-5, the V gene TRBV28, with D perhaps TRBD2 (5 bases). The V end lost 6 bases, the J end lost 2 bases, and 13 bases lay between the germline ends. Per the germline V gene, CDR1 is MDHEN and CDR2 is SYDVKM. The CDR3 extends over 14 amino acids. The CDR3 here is CASSQRLRQETQYF. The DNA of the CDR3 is TGTGCCAGCAGCCAGAGACTACGACAAGAGACCCAGTACTTC.

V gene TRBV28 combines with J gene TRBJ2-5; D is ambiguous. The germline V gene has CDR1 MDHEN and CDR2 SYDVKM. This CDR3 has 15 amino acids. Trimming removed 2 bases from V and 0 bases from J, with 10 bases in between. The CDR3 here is CASSLPGSYQETQYF. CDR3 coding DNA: TGTGCCAGCAGTTTACCCGGTTCGTACCAAGAGACCCAGTACTTC.

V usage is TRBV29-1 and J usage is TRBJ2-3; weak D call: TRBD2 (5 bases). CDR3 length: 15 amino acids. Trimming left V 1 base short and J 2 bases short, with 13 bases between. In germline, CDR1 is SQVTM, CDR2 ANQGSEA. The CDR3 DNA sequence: TGCAGCGTTGAAGTAAAAGACTACTCCACAGATACGCAGTATTTT. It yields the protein CSVEVKDYSTDTQYF.

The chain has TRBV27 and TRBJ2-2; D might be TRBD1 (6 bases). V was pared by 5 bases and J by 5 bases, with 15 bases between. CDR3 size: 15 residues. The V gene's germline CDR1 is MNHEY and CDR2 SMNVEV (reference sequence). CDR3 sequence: CASSRQVGRTGELFF. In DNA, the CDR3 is TGTGCCAGCAGTCGACAGGTGGGGAGAACCGGGGAGCTGTTTTTT.

The CDR3 DNA reads as TGTGCCAGCAGCCAAAGTCAGGGTGTGACCCAGTACTTC. As protein: CASSQSQGVTQYF. V and J are TRBV3-1 (or the pseudogene TRBV3-2) and TRBJ2-5, with D tentatively TRBD1 (5 bases). V lost 2 bases and J lost 7, with 11 bases in between. The CDR3 runs to 13 residues. From germline, CDR1 is LGHDT and CDR2 YNNKEL (reference sequence).

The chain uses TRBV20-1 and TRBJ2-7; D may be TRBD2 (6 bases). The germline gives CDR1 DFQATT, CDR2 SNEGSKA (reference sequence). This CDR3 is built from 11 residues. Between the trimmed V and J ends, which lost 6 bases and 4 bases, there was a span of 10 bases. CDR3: CSAGRGYEQYF. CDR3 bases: TGCAGTGCCGGACGGGGGTACGAGCAGTACTTC.

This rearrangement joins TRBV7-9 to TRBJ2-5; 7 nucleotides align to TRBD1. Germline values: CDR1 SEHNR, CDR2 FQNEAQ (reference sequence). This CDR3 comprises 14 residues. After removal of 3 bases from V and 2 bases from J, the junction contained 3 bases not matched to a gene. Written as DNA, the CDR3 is TGTGCCAGCAGCTTTAGGGGGCTACAAGAGACCCAGTACTTC. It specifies CASSFRGLQETQYF.

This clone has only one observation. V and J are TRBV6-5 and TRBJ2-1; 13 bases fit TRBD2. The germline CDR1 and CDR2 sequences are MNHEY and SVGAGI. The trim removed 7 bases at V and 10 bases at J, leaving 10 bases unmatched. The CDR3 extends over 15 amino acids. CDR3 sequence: CASNPTSGGASEQFF. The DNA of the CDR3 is TGTGCCAGCAATCCCACTAGCGGGGGGGCCTCAGAGCAGTTCTTC.

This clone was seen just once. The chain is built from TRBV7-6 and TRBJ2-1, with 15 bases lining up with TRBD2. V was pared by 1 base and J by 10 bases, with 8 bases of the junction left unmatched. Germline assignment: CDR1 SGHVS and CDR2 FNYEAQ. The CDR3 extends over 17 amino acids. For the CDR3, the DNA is TGTGCCAGCAGCTTAGGAACCCCGGGACTAGCGGGGGGAGAGCAGTTCTTC. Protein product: CASSLGTPGLAGGEQFF.

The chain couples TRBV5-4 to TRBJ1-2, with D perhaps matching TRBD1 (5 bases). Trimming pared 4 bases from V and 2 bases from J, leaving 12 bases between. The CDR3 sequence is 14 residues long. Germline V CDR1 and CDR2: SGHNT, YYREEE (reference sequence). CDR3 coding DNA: TGTGCCAGCAGCCGAAGTGGGGGGAACTATGGCTACACCTTC. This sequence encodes CASSRSGGNYGYTF.

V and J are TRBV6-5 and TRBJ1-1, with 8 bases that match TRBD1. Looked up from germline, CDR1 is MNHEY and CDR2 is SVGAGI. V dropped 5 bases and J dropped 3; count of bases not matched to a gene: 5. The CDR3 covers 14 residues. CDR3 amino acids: CASSQGAWDTEAFF. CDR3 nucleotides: TGTGCCAGCAGTCAGGGGGCTTGGGACACTGAAGCTTTCTTT.

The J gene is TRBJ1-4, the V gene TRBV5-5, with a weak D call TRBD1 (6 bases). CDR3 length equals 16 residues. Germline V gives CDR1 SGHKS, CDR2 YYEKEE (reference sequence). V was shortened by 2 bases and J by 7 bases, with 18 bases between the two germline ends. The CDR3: CASSLRLTGIGEKLFF. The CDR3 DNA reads TGTGCCAGCAGCTTACGTCTTACAGGGATAGGTGAAAAACTGTTTTTT.

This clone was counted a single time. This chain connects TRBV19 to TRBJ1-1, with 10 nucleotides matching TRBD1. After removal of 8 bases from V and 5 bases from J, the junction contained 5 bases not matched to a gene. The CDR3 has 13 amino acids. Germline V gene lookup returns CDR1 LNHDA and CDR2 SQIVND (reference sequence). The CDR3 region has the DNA TGTGCCAGTGAGTCGGGACAGGGGACTGAAGCTTTCTTT. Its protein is CASESGQGTEAFF.

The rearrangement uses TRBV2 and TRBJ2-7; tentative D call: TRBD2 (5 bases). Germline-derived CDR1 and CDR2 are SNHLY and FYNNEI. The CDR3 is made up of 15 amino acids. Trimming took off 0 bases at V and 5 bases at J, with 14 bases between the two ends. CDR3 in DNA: TGTGCCAGCAGTGAAGCGAGGGCGGTAGGCGACGAGCAGTACTTC. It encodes CASSEARAVGDEQYF.